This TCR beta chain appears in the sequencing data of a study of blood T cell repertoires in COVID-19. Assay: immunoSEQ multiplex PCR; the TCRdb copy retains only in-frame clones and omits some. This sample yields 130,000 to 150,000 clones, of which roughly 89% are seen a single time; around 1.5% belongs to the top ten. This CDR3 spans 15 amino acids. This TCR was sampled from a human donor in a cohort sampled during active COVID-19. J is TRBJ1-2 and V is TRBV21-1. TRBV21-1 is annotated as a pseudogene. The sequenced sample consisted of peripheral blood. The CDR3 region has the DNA TGTGCCAGCAGCAAAGCTGGGGGGGGGAACTATGGCTACACCTTC. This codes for CASSKAGGGNYGYTF.